This T cell receptor beta chain stems from a study of blood T cell repertoires in COVID-19. The V gene's germline CDR1 is MDHEN and CDR2 SYDVKM. The CDR3 is 15 amino acids. V shed 5 bases and J 1 base; nucleotides not matched to a gene: 5. This clone occurred a few times. In the authors' workflow: For nucleated cells, counts were estimated from reference gene primer amplification. Sequencing used immunoSEQ multiplex PCR; TCRdb keeps in-frame clones, though not all of them. Clonal size and the V and J genes are those of that table, whereas D and trimming came from the DNA. Of around 100,000 clones listed, just under 80% are singletons.

V is TRBV28 and J is TRBJ2-3; 8 bases fit TRBD1. What was sequenced was peripheral blood. The source of this sequence is a man between 65 and 85 years old with active or convalescent COVID-19. The CDR3 region has the DNA TGTGCCAGCAGTCCCAGGGGGCGCGGCACAGATACGCAGTATTTT. It codes for CASSPRGRGTDTQYF.